A single sample gave rise to the 10 T cell receptor beta chains below, sequenced in a study of T-cell reconstitution after alpha-beta-depleted transplantation in children (dated by TCRdb to 2015 to 2016). The label giving this sample's treatment or condition can be read as: allogeneic hematopoietic cell transplantation with graft depleted of TCRalphabeta T cells and CD19 B cells. Libraries came from PCR. Data came from an Illumina HiSeq 2500. Molecular barcoding was employed in the preparation of TCR libraries, with unique molecular identifiers being used to normalize TCRbeta repertoire quantification. TCRdb itself trimmed the public reads at Q25 with fastp, ran MiXCR and retained productive beta chains. Records with the same CDR3 protein are collapsed into one entry carrying the most frequent genes and DNA. In all, the sample holds 750,000 to 950,000 distinct CDR3 sequences, and roughly 15% of those were seen once. The ten largest clones capture roughly 5% of the sample.

The material was PBMCs, mostly from graft donor cells, obtained 360 days after TCRalphabeta/CD19-depleted stem cell transplant. The receptors shown here come from a male patient aged 10-17 years who had a stem cell transplant for acute lymphoblastic leukemia, so the T cells may come from the graft donor.

This clonotype was observed a handful of times. The rearrangement uses TRBV12-3 or TRBV12-4 and TRBJ2-1; 7 bases are shared with TRBD1. The trim removed 7 bases at V and 5 bases at J, leaving 8 bases unmatched. This CDR3 region has 14 residues. The CDR3: CASTSGTVHNEQFF. CDR3 sequence (DNA): TGTGCCAGCACTTCCGGGACAGTTCACAATGAGCAGTTCTTC.

The genes are TRBV29-1 and TRBJ2-1; D might be TRBD1 (6 bases). V lost 6 bases and J lost 4, with 16 bases in between. The germline V gene has CDR1 SQVTM and CDR2 ANQGSEA. The CDR3 totals 14 residues. CDR3 bases: TGCAGCGTCCGCGGACAGAAAACGTACAATGAGCAGTTCTTC. It encodes CSVRGQKTYNEQFF.

V and J are TRBV29-1 and TRBJ2-1, with no clear D. The CDR3 length is 9 residues. V was trimmed by 4 bases and J by 10 bases, leaving 5 bases between them. Germline V gene data show CDR1 as SQVTM and CDR2 as ANQGSEA. The CDR3 DNA sequence: TGCAGCGTTGCCCCCGAGCAGTTCTTC. This codes for CSVAPEQFF.

V gene TRBV12-3 or TRBV12-4 combines with J gene TRBJ2-7; 7 nucleotides align to TRBD1. V was pared by 5 bases and J by 4 bases, with 8 bases of the junction left unmatched. This CDR3 is 14 amino acids long. DNA of the CDR3: TGTGCCAGCAGTCCTTCAGGGGGAGTTTACGAGCAGTACTTC. This sequence encodes CASSPSGGVYEQYF.

This clonotype was counted a few times. This chain uses TRBV5-8 with TRBJ2-1; 10 nucleotides agree with TRBD2. The CDR3 runs 13 residues. Germline CDR1 is SGHTS and CDR2 is YDEGEE. Trimming removed 0 bases from V and 12 bases from J; junction bases left unmatched: 3. The CDR3 nucleotides read TGTGCCAGCAGCTTGGCGGCTAGCGGGAGGCAGTTCTTC. Translated, it gives CASSLAASGRQFF.

The rearrangement joins TRBV4-1 to TRBJ1-6; D gene uncertain. Per the germline V gene, CDR1 is MGHRA and CDR2 is YSYEKL. CDR3 length equals 16 residues. Trimming took off 4 bases at V and 2 bases at J, with 12 bases between the two ends. The CDR3 bases are TGCGCCAGCAGCCTAAAGGGCAACACCTATAATTCACCCCTCCACTTT. Its protein is CASSLKGNTYNSPLHF.

This clonotype has ten or more counts. V is TRBV20-1 and J is TRBJ1-5; tentative D call: TRBD1 (5 bases). From germline, CDR1 is DFQATT and CDR2 SNEGSKA (reference sequence). The CDR3 contains 14 residues. Trimming left V 0 bases short and J 6 bases short, with 12 bases between. CDR3 loop: CSARDLQGVQPQHF. The CDR3 coding sequence is TGCAGTGCTAGAGATCTGCAGGGTGTTCAGCCCCAGCATTTT.

V is TRBV27 and J is TRBJ2-6, with 9 bases matching TRBD1. The junction had 6 bases not matched to a gene; V was cut back by 5 bases and J by 4 bases. The CDR3 consists of 16 residues. Germline V gives CDR1 MNHEY, CDR2 SMNVEV (reference sequence). DNA for the CDR3: TGTGCCAGCAGTCGACAGGGGGACGGAGGGGCCAACGTCCTGACTTTC. Translated: CASSRQGDGGANVLTF.

V is TRBV4-2 and J is TRBJ2-1; 7 positions agree with TRBD2. This CDR3 is 16 amino acids long. Germline lookup yields CDR1 LGHNA and CDR2 YNFKEQ. V shed 0 bases and J 3 bases; nucleotides not matched to a gene: 5. The CDR3 reads CASSQEGGSLYNEQFF. The CDR3 DNA is TGTGCCAGCAGCCAAGAGGGGGGGAGTCTCTACAATGAGCAGTTCTTC.

This clonotype occurred many times. V gene TRBV29-1 combines with J gene TRBJ2-5; D perhaps matches TRBD2 (5 bases). CDR3 length: 14 amino acids. V was pared by 2 bases and J by 1 base, with 11 bases between. Germline V gene data show CDR1 as SQVTM and CDR2 as ANQGSEA. The CDR3 loop reads CSVETPRAQETQYF. Here the CDR3 DNA reads TGCAGCGTTGAAACCCCGAGGGCCCAAGAGACCCAGTACTTC. Complete variable domain (other parts from reference TRBV29-1 and TRBJ2-5): SAVISQKPSRDICQRGTSLTIQCQVDSQVTMMFWYRQQPGQSLTLIATANQGSEATYESGFVIDKFPISRPNLTFSTLTVSNMSPEDSSIYLCSVETPRAQETQYFGPGTRLLVL.